Below, 31 T cell receptor beta chains from the same sample are listed, as sequenced in a study of metastatic and nonmetastatic thyroid tumors. TCRdb redid the clone calls on the PCR reads using MiXCR. The top ten clones hold more than 9% of a sample with approximately 41,000 clones, 28% of them seen once. All patients were untreated before thyroid surgery. Sequencing was done on a sample of blood. These receptors were collected from a male donor with papillary thyroid cancer or a benign thyroid nodule (not recorded which). Some clones in this sample may be carry-over from other donors' samples.

Notes on this clone: A read error may account for a junction end that differs from germline. The chain employs TRBV18 and TRBJ2-1; the match to TRBD1 covers 7 bases. Germline CDR1 is KGHSH and CDR2 is LQKENI. The CDR3 length is 16 residues. The CDR3 reads CAISPFKGASYTEQFF. CDR3 bases: TGTGCCATCTCACCTTTTAAGGGGGCGTCCTACACTGAGCAGTTCTTC.

A few counts support this clone. The V and J genes are TRBV7-2 and TRBJ1-2; D gene ambiguous. Germline V CDR1 and CDR2: SGHTA, FQGNSA. This CDR3 region has 18 residues. Trimming took 0 bases from V and 1 from J, leaving 18 bases between them. The CDR3 DNA reads as TGTGCCAGCAGCTTAGCGAGAGGAGCAGGAGAACTTAACTATGGCTACACCTTC. Amino acids: CASSLARGAGELNYGYTF.

Remarks on this clone: One junction end disagrees with the germline gene, perhaps due to a read error. The chain joins TRBV7-3 to TRBJ2-2; 8 nucleotides align to TRBD2. Germline V gives CDR1 SGHTA, CDR2 FQGTGA. The CDR3 covers 18 residues. The CDR3 coding sequence is TGTGCCAGCAGTAATCAAAGCGGGAGTGCCCTCAACACCTGGGAGATGTTTTTT. Translated: CASSNQSGSALNTWEMFF.

This clone has at least ten counts. A read error may be the cause here, since a much bigger clone is one base away. Other nucleotide sequences in the sample specify the same CDR3. The chain recombines TRBV3-1 with TRBJ2-1; D gene unclear. Germline values: CDR1 LGHDT, CDR2 YNNKEL (reference sequence). V lost 0 bases and J 10 bases, leaving 7 bases between the germline ends. The CDR3 sequence is 12 residues long. CDR3 protein: CASSQEWSEQFF. For the CDR3, the DNA is TGTGCCAGCAGCCAAGAATGGTCCGAGCAGTTCTTC.

J is TRBJ2-1 and V is TRBV20-1; D is unclear. The CDR3 contains 12 residues. The V gene's germline CDR1 is DFQATT and CDR2 SNEGSKA (reference sequence). Trimming cost V 6 bases and J 9 bases, with 15 bases left between them. The CDR3, as DNA: TGCAGTGCACCGCTACATGTCGGTGAGCAGTTCTTC. Its translation is CSAPLHVGEQFF.

This clone was observed many times. The chain carries TRBV7-8 and TRBJ2-2; D may match TRBD1 or TRBD2 (5 bases each). CDR3 length equals 15 residues. V shed 5 bases and J shed 2 bases, with 12 bases lying between them. CDR1 is SGHVS and CDR2 is FQNEAQ in the germline V gene. The CDR3 DNA follows: TGTGCCAGCAGCCTATTGGGGGAAAACACCGGGGAGCTGTTTTTT. Translated, it gives CASSLLGENTGELFF.

For this clone: Relative to the germline gene, one junction end is altered; a read error may explain this. The V call is TRBV18, the J call TRBJ1-1; tentatively, D is TRBD1 (6 bases). CDR3 length equals 14 residues. From germline, CDR1 is KGHSH and CDR2 LQKENI. The DNA for the CDR3 is TGTGCAACCTCACCCCGACAGGAGCACACTGACGCTTTCTTT. Translating gives CATSPRQEHTDAFF. Complete variable domain (other parts from reference TRBV18 and TRBJ1-1): NAGVMQNPRHLVRRRGQEARLRCSPMKGHSHVYWYRQLPEEGLKFMVYLQKENIIDESGMPKERFSAEFPKEGPSILRIQQVVRGDSAAYFCATSPRQEHTDAFFGQGTRLTVV.

In this sample, this clone turned up many times. V and J are TRBV5-1 and TRBJ1-4, with D maybe TRBD1 (5 bases). This CDR3 has 14 amino acids. Trimming pared 4 bases from V and 4 bases from J, leaving 11 bases between. Germline CDR1 is SGHRS and CDR2 is YFSETQ. The CDR3 bases are TGCGCCAGCAGCCGGTCAGGGAATAATGAAAAACTGTTTTTT. It yields the protein CASSRSGNNEKLFF.

This clone showed up just a few times. This chain joins TRBV15 and TRBJ1-3, with D possibly TRBD1 on 6 matching bases. The CDR3 consists of 16 residues. Trimming removed 0 bases at V and 4 bases at J, with 13 bases between. Germline V gene sequence: CDR1 LNHNV, CDR2 YYDKDF (reference sequence). The CDR3 nucleotides are TGTGCCACCAGCAGAGACCAGGGGTGGAAAGGAAACACCATATATTTT. Translation gives CATSRDQGWKGNTIYF. The variable domain in full, completed from reference TRBV15 and TRBJ1-3, reads DAMVIQNPRYQVTQFGKPVTLSCSQTLNHNVMYWYQQKSSQAPKLLFHYYDKDFNNEADTPDNFQSRRPNTSFCFLDIRSPGLGDTAMYLCATSRDQGWKGNTIYFGEGSWLTVV.

This rearrangement joins TRBV28 to TRBJ2-7; 14 nucleotides align to TRBD2. V was pared by 7 bases and J by 9 bases, with 8 bases of the junction left unmatched. Germline CDR1 MDHEN, CDR2 SYDVKM. This CDR3 is 14 amino acids long. CDR3 coding DNA: TGTGCCAGCACCCCGGGACTAGCGGGAGAAGGGCAGTACTTC. This gives the protein CASTPGLAGEGQYF.

This clone was detected ten times or more. This sequence joins TRBV12-3 or TRBV12-4 and TRBJ2-1; 8 bases are shared with TRBD2. The ends lost 4 bases at V and 8 bases at J; junction bases unmatched: 7. The CDR3 consists of 14 residues. CDR3: CASSSPGTRDEQFF. In DNA, the CDR3 is TGTGCCAGCAGTTCCCCCGGGACTAGGGATGAGCAGTTCTTC.

This chain connects TRBV7-3 to TRBJ2-1, with TRBD1 as a possible D gene (6 bases). The germline gives CDR1 SGHTA, CDR2 FQGTGA. This CDR3 spans 15 amino acids. V gave up 2 bases and J gave up 5 bases, with 13 bases separating them. In nucleotides, the CDR3 is TGTGCCAGCAGCTTACTCGCAGGGGCACACAATGAGCAGTTCTTC. It encodes CASSLLAGAHNEQFF.

This clone rates as medium-sized. The V gene is TRBV12-3 or TRBV12-4, the J gene TRBJ1-1; tentative D call: TRBD1 (5 bases). The CDR3 is 15 residues long. The ends were cut back, 1 base at V and 0 bases at J, with 9 bases in the middle. The CDR3 DNA reads TGTGCCAGCAGTTTAGAGCGGGGCATGAACACTGAAGCTTTCTTT. It translates to CASSLERGMNTEAFF.

For this clone: Sequence at one end of the junction differs from germline and may be a read error. J is TRBJ1-1 and V is TRBV6-6; D is possibly TRBD1 (5 bases). Germline V gene data show CDR1 as MNHNY and CDR2 as SVGAGI (reference sequence). CDR3 length: 14 amino acids. Here the CDR3 reads CAISYSMGGTEAFF. The CDR3 bases are TGTGCCATCAGTTACTCTATGGGGGGCACTGAAGCTTTCTTT.

This clone occurred many times. The chain links TRBV19 to TRBJ2-2; D call uncertain. This CDR3 contains 13 residues. In germline, CDR1 is LNHDA, CDR2 SQIVND (reference sequence). V was shortened by 3 bases and J by 7 bases, with 9 bases between the two germline ends. In nucleotides, the CDR3 is TGTGCCAGTAGTATTCAGTTGAGCGGGGAGCTGTTTTTT. Encoded protein: CASSIQLSGELFF.

This clone appeared many times. The J gene is TRBJ1-1, the V gene TRBV7-9; TRBD1 might be the D (5 bases). Germline assignment: CDR1 SEHNR and CDR2 FQNEAQ (reference sequence). Trimming cost V 2 bases and J 5 bases, with 15 bases left between them. There are 15 residues in the CDR3. CDR3: CASSLSGTANTEAFF. CDR3 nucleotide sequence: TGTGCCAGCAGCTTATCCGGGACTGCGAATACTGAAGCTTTCTTT.

This clone was seen many times. The chain joins TRBV7-4 to TRBJ2-7, with 9 bases lining up with TRBD1. The CDR3 contains 17 residues. With 5 bases clipped from V and 1 base from J, the junction kept 12 bases outside the gene matches. CDR1 and CDR2 from the germline V gene are SGHVT and SQSDAQ. The CDR3 sequence is CASSQIPTGTGSYEQYF. Written as DNA, the CDR3 is TGTGCCAGCAGCCAAATACCAACCGGGACAGGGTCCTACGAGCAGTACTTC. Filled out from reference TRBV7-4 and TRBJ2-7, the complete variable domain reads GAGVSQSPRYKVAKRGRDVALRCDSISGHVTLYWYRQTLGQGSEVLTYSQSDAQRDKSGRPSGRFSAERPERSVSTLKIQRTEQGDSAVYLCASSQIPTGTGSYEQYFGPGTRLTVT.

Worth noting for this clone: The junction differs from germline at one of its ends, possibly a read error. The V gene is TRBV9, the J gene TRBJ2-5, with 11 bases aligning to TRBD2. The CDR3 length is 17 residues. In germline, CDR1 is SGDLS, CDR2 YYNGEE. CDR3 sequence: CSSSVAPGTSGRGTQYF. CDR3 bases: TGTTCCAGCAGCGTAGCCCCAGGGACTAGCGGTAGGGGGACCCAGTACTTC.

This clone has at least ten counts. CDR3 loop: CATIGIYNEQFF. CDR3 DNA sequence: TGTGCCACCATCGGCATCTACAATGAGCAGTTCTTC. The chain uses TRBV24-1 and TRBJ2-1; unclear D gene. This CDR3 comprises 12 residues. The ends were cut back, 8 bases at V and 3 bases at J, with 7 bases in the middle. CDR1 is KGHDR and CDR2 is SFDVKD in the germline V gene.

A few counts support this clone. V usage is TRBV6-1 and J usage is TRBJ2-7, with 7 bases matching TRBD2. The V gene's germline CDR1 is MNHNS and CDR2 SASEGT. The CDR3 totals 14 residues. This CDR3 reads CESGRSSGTYEQYF. The DNA of the CDR3 is TGTGAAAGCGGGCGGTCTAGCGGTACCTACGAGCAGTACTTC.

This clone was seen a few times. The V and J genes are TRBV11-2 and TRBJ1-4, with D unresolved. The CDR3 spans 15 residues. From germline, CDR1 is SGHAT and CDR2 FQNNGV. V gave up 5 bases and J gave up 4 bases, with 14 bases separating them. CDR3 in DNA: TGTGCCAGCAGCCAGGACCCGGACCGTAATGAAAAACTGTTTTTT. It translates to CASSQDPDRNEKLFF.

This clone is medium-sized within its sample. The chain recombines TRBV6-2 or TRBV6-3 with TRBJ2-1; 8 nucleotides align to TRBD2. The germline gives CDR1 MNHEY, CDR2 SVGEGT. The CDR3 runs 15 residues. The V gene end was trimmed by 0 bases and the J gene end by 4 bases; junction bases not matched to a gene: 2. The CDR3 DNA is TGTGCCAGCAGTTACTCCGCGGGAGGTTACAATGAGCAGTTCTTC. It translates to CASSYSAGGYNEQFF.

This rearrangement joins TRBV20-1 to TRBJ1-2; D is unresolved. The V gene's germline CDR1 is DFQATT and CDR2 SNEGSKA (reference sequence). This CDR3 comprises 10 residues. V was trimmed by 2 bases and J by 10 bases, leaving 8 bases between them. CDR3 sequence reads: CSARWGVYTF. In DNA, the CDR3 is TGCAGTGCTAGATGGGGAGTCTACACCTTC.

The chain recombines TRBV5-5 with TRBJ2-1; maybe TRBD2 (6 bases). CDR1 and CDR2 (germline): SGHKS, YYEKEE (reference sequence). This CDR3 comprises 15 residues. Trimming took off 1 base at V and 2 bases at J, with 10 bases between the two ends. The CDR3, as DNA: TGTGCCAGCAGCTTGTCCGGGAGTCCCTACAATGAGCAGTTCTTC. This codes for CASSLSGSPYNEQFF.

This clone was observed a few times. The chain is built from TRBV19 and TRBJ2-1; D gene uncertain. Germline V gene data show CDR1 as LNHDA and CDR2 as SQIVND (reference sequence). The ends were cut back, 3 bases at V and 4 bases at J, with 7 bases in the middle. CDR3 size: 13 residues. The CDR3 DNA reads as TGTGCCAGTAGTATTTTGGATTACAATGAGCAGTTCTTC. The encoded protein is CASSILDYNEQFF.

This clone was observed at least ten times. This chain links TRBV10-3 with TRBJ2-5; no firm D call. V was clipped by 0 bases and J by 3 bases, with 2 bases between them. The CDR3 runs to 12 residues. Germline CDR1 reads ENHRY; CDR2 reads SYGVKD. CDR3 sequence reads: CAISESKETQYF. The DNA for the CDR3 is TGTGCCATCAGTGAGTCAAAAGAGACCCAGTACTTC.

V usage is TRBV20-1 and J usage is TRBJ2-1; 9 positions match TRBD2. The CDR3 runs to 16 residues. V shed 2 bases and J 9 bases; nucleotides not matched to a gene: 14. Germline loops: CDR1 DFQATT, CDR2 SNEGSKA (reference sequence). The CDR3 region has the DNA TGCAGTGCTAGAATTAGCGGGAGAAAGGGTTTGGGTGAGCAGTTCTTC. Protein: CSARISGRKGLGEQFF.

This clone was seen many times. The chain carries TRBV2 and TRBJ1-1, with 7 bases identical to TRBD1. The germline CDR1 and CDR2 sequences are SNHLY and FYNNEI. This CDR3 has 13 residues. J gave up 6 bases and V 6 bases, and 7 bases lay outside the gene matches. As DNA, the CDR3 is TGTGCCAGCAGCGACAGGGAGATCTCTGAAGCTTTCTTT. It codes for CASSDREISEAFF.

The sample holds many counts of this clone. The chain links TRBV5-1 to TRBJ1-1; 8 nucleotides align to TRBD1. Germline V gives CDR1 SGHRS, CDR2 YFSETQ. There are 19 residues in the CDR3. The V segment lost 0 bases and the J segment 7 bases; nucleotides outside the gene matches: 20. The CDR3 DNA reads as TGCGCCAGCAGCTTGGCTTTCATAAGGACAGGGTCCTCGCCAGGTGAAGCTTTCTTT. It codes for CASSLAFIRTGSSPGEAFF.

The rearrangement joins TRBV20-1 to TRBJ2-3, with TRBD2 as a possible D gene (6 bases). CDR1 is DFQATT and CDR2 is SNEGSKA in the germline V gene (reference sequence). The V end was cut by 3 bases, the J end by 0 bases, with 10 bases between. The CDR3 totals 14 residues. DNA of the CDR3: TGCAGTGCTAGTACGGGGACTAGCACAGATACGCAGTATTTT. It specifies CSASTGTSTDTQYF.

V gene TRBV30 combines with J gene TRBJ2-5; D perhaps matches TRBD2 (6 bases). From germline, CDR1 is GTSNPN and CDR2 SVGIG (reference sequence). Trimming took 4 bases from V and 5 from J, leaving 17 bases between them. The CDR3 spans 14 residues. The CDR3 region has the DNA TGTGCCTGGAAGGCGGGAAGGGCGCGGGAGACCCAGTACTTC. The encoded protein is CAWKAGRARETQYF.